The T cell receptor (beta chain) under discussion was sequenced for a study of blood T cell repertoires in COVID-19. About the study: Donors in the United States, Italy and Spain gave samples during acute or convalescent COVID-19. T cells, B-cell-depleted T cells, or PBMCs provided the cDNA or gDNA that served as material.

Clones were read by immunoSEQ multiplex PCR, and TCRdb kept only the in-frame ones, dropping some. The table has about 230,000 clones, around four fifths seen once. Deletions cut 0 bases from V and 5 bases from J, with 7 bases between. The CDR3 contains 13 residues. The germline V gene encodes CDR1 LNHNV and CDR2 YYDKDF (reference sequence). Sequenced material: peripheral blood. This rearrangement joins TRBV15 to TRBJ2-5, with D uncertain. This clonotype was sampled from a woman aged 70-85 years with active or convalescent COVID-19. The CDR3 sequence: CATSRDVRETQYF. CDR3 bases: TGTGCCACCAGCAGAGATGTACGGGAGACCCAGTACTTC. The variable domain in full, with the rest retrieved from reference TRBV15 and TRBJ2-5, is DAMVIQNPRYQVTQFGKPVTLSCSQTLNHNVMYWYQQKSSQAPKLLFHYYDKDFNNEADTPDNFQSRRPNTSFCFLDIRSPGLGDTAMYLCATSRDVRETQYFGPGTRLLVL.